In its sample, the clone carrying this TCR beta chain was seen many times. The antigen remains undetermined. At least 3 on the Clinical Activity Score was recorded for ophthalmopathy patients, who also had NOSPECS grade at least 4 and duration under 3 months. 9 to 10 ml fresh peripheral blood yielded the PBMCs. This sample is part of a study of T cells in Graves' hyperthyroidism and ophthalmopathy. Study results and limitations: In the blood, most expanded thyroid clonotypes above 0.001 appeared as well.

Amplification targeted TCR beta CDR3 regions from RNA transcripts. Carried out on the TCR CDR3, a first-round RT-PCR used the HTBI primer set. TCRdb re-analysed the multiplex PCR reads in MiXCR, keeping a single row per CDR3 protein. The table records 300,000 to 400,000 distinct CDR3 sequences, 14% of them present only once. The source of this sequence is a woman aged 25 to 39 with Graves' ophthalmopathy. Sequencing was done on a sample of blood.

CDR3: CASSFWGNNQPQHF. The CDR3 region has the DNA TGTGCCAGCAGTTTCTGGGGGAACAATCAGCCCCAGCATTTT. This chain connects TRBV12-3 or TRBV12-4 to TRBJ1-5; perhaps TRBD1 as D (5 bases). V gave up 3 bases and J gave up 3 bases, with 9 bases separating them. This CDR3 is 14 amino acids long.